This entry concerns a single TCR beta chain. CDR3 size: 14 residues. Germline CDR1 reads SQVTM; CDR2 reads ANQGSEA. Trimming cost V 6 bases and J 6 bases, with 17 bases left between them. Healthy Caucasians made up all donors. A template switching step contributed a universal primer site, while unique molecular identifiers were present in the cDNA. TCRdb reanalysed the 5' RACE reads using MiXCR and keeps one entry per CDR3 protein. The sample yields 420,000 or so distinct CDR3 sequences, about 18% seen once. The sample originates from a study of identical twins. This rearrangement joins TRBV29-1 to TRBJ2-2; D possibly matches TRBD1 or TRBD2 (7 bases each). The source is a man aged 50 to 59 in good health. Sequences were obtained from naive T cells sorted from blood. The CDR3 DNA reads TGCAGCGTGGAGGCCAGGGGGGGTCCCGGGGAGCTGTTTTTT. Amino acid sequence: CSVEARGGPGELFF.